The rows below give T cell receptor beta chains drawn from one sample of a study of T cells in Graves' hyperthyroidism and ophthalmopathy. One entry per CDR3 protein results from TCRdb running MiXCR on the multiplex PCR reads. The sample records about 640,000 distinct CDR3 sequences, 20% to 25% being singletons. Sequences were obtained from blood. These receptors all come from a man aged 25 to 40 with Graves' ophthalmopathy. Both conserved end residues are trimmed from each CDR3.

>TRBV10-3
AISEGTGVHEQY
>TRBV9
ASSVARGEQF
>TRBV27
ASSPSGSLADTQY
>TRBV10-3
AISPGVNQPQH
>TRBV6-1
ASRGLGTLGEQF
>TRBV29-1
SVELAGGPPYEQY
>TRBV3-1
ASSHSGLWGSSYEQY
>TRBV10-3
AISERSKGANTGELF
>TRBV14
ASSRRTSGNTIY
>TRBV28
ASSGGLLTYEQY
>TRBV18
ASSPASRTNEKLF
>TRBV30
AWSPRTRYTEAF
>TRBV5-5
ASSLQMTRELF
>TRBV20-1
SAQGAINTEAS
>TRBV29-1
SVGGDTYEQY
>TRBV7-2
ASSFLRGGHNEQF